The following is a T cell receptor beta chain sequence with its context. The V end was cut by 3 bases, the J end by 8 bases, with 11 bases between. This CDR3 region has 13 residues. Germline V gene sequence: CDR1 SGHTA, CDR2 FQGNSA. The record originates from a study of blood T cells in healthy people across ages. The use of a sample-barcoded 5' primer and a J-beta primer mix characterized a second PCR of roughly 6 to 11 cycles. TCRdb reprocessed the 5' RACE reads with MiXCR, giving one entry per CDR3 protein. The table has 540,000 or so distinct CDR3 sequences, approximately 25% seen once. V is TRBV7-2 and J is TRBJ2-1; D is unresolved. The sequencing input was blood. This receptor was obtained from a woman aged 70-85 years in good health. CDR3 sequence reads: CASSLYRTDEQFF. The CDR3 DNA reads TGTGCCAGCAGCTTGTACCGCACCGATGAGCAGTTCTTC.